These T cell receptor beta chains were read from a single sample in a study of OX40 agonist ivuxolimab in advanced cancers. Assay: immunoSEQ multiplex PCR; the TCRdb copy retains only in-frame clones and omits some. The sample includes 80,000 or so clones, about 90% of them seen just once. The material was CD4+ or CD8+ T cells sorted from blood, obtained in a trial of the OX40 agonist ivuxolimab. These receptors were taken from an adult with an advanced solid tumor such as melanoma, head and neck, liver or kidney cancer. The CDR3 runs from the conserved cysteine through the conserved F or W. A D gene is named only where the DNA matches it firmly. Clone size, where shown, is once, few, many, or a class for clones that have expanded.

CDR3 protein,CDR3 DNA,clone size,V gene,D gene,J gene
CAWSVQWGTGGGYTF,TGTGCCTGGAGTGTACAATGGGGTACAGGGGGTGGCTACACCTTC,NA,TRBV30,TRBD1,TRBJ1-2
CASHQFQGQGAGFTEAFF,TGTGCCAGCCATCAGTTCCAAGGACAGGGGGCCGGGTTCACTGAAGCTTTCTTT,NA,TRBV28,TRBD1,TRBJ1-1
CASSLVGQSAPLHF,TGCGCCAGCAGCTTGGTTGGACAGTCGGCACCCCTCCACTTT,NA,TRBV5-1,NA,TRBJ1-6
CASSQEKHTSYEQYF,TGTGCCAGCAGCCAAGAAAAACACACGTCCTACGAGCAGTACTTC,NA,TRBV4-2,NA,TRBJ2-7
CASSRPGKAEETQYF,TGTGCCAGCAGCCGCCCCGGGAAAGCTGAAGAGACCCAGTACTTC,NA,TRBV14,NA,TRBJ2-5
CASSPAGAMNTEAFF,TGTGCCAGCAGCCCCGCGGGAGCCATGAACACTGAAGCTTTCTTT,NA,TRBV5-4,NA,TRBJ1-1
CASSFAANTEAFF,TGCGCCAGCAGCTTTGCGGCGAACACTGAAGCTTTCTTT,NA,TRBV5-1,NA,TRBJ1-1
CASSLGRNGEQYF,TGCGCCAGCAGCTTAGGGCGCAACGGGGAGCAGTACTTC,NA,TRBV5-1,NA,TRBJ2-7
CAISVGGTEAFF,TGTGCCATCAGCGTGGGGGGAACTGAAGCTTTCTTT,NA,TRBV10-3,NA,TRBJ1-1
CASSGEGSQPQHF,TGTGCCAGCAGCGGGGAGGGGAGTCAGCCCCAGCATTTT,NA,TRBV7-2,NA,TRBJ1-5
CASSLEFGYNEQFF,TGTGCCAGCAGCTTAGAGTTTGGGTACAATGAGCAGTTCTTC,NA,TRBV7-9,NA,TRBJ2-1
CASHAGGADTQYF,TGCGCCAGCCACGCGGGGGGAGCAGATACGCAGTATTTT,NA,TRBV5-1,TRBD2,TRBJ2-3
CASSSLWGQEIYEQYF,TGCGCCAGCAGCTCCCTCTGGGGACAGGAGATCTACGAGCAGTACTTC,NA,TRBV5-1,TRBD1,TRBJ2-7
CASRDRDTEAFF,TGCGCCAGCAGGGACAGGGACACTGAAGCTTTCTTT,few,TRBV5-1,TRBD1,TRBJ1-1
CASSLAGTDTEAFF,TGTGCCAGCAGCTTGGCAGGGACAGACACTGAAGCTTTCTTT,few,TRBV5-6,TRBD1,TRBJ1-1
CASRGTVSSGNTIYF,TGTGCCAGCAGAGGAACAGTTAGCTCTGGAAACACCATATATTTT,NA,TRBV13,NA,TRBJ1-3
CASSLGRDTEAFF,TGTGCCAGCAGCTTGGGGAGGGACACTGAAGCTTTCTTT,NA,TRBV5-6,NA,TRBJ1-1
CASTPSPSSYNSPLHF,TGTGCCAGCACCCCCTCCCCGAGCTCCTATAATTCACCCCTCCACTTT,NA,TRBV2,NA,TRBJ1-6
CASSPSEKLFF,TGTGCCAGCAGCCCGAGTGAAAAACTGTTTTTT,NA,TRBV28,NA,TRBJ1-4
CSVETGGIRVQYF,TGCAGCGTTGAGACAGGGGGAATACGAGTGCAGTACTTC,NA,TRBV29-1,TRBD1,TRBJ2-7
CASSSPGVLYNEQFF,TGTGCCAGCAGCTCCCCGGGGGTCCTATACAATGAGCAGTTCTTC,NA,TRBV28,NA,TRBJ2-1
CATRQGAFGYTF,TGTGCCACGCGACAGGGGGCGTTTGGCTACACCTTC,few,TRBV10-3,TRBD1,TRBJ1-2
CASSQAAGVGEYEQYF,TGTGCCAGCAGCCAAGCAGCGGGAGTGGGGGAGTACGAGCAGTACTTC,NA,TRBV4-2,TRBD2,TRBJ2-7
CASSLGSFSGANVLTF,TGTGCCAGCAGCCTGGGGAGTTTCTCTGGGGCCAACGTCCTGACTTTC,NA,TRBV7-6,NA,TRBJ2-6
CASSPGNSRGTEAFF,TGTGCCAGCTCACCAGGCAACAGCCGGGGCACTGAAGCTTTCTTT,NA,TRBV18,NA,TRBJ1-1
CASSVSIQGASYEQYF,TGTGCCAGCAGCGTTTCGATCCAGGGGGCATCCTACGAGCAGTACTTC,NA,TRBV9,TRBD1,TRBJ2-7
CASSPHPGNTEAFF,TGCGCCAGCAGCCCCCACCCCGGCAACACTGAAGCTTTCTTT,once,TRBV5-1,NA,TRBJ1-1
CASSYATGYYGYTF,TGTGCCAGCAGTTACGCGACAGGGTACTATGGCTACACCTTC,NA,TRBV6-5,TRBD1,TRBJ1-2
CASSRTGDRVETQYF,TGTGCCAGCAGCCGCACGGGGGACAGGGTAGAGACCCAGTACTTC,NA,TRBV6-5,TRBD1,TRBJ2-5
CASSPGTAETQYF,TGTGCCAGCAGCCCCGGGACTGCAGAGACCCAGTACTTC,NA,TRBV6-6,NA,TRBJ2-5
CASSLAGGSSGELFF,TGCGCCAGCAGCTTGGCTGGGGGTTCGTCCGGGGAGCTGTTTTTT,NA,TRBV5-1,NA,TRBJ2-2
CASSGDRVTEAFF,TGTGCCAGCAGCGGGGACAGGGTCACTGAAGCTTTCTTT,NA,TRBV2,TRBD1,TRBJ1-1
CAISEQTFQPQHF,TGTGCCATCAGTGAACAGACGTTTCAGCCCCAGCATTTT,NA,TRBV10-3,NA,TRBJ1-5
CASSQDPWAQGSSPLHF,TGTGCCAGCAGCCAAGATCCCTGGGCGCAGGGAAGTTCACCCCTCCACTTT,NA,TRBV14,NA,TRBJ1-6
CATSRETGVNTEAFF,TGTGCCACCAGCAGAGAAACAGGGGTGAACACTGAAGCTTTCTTT,NA,TRBV15,TRBD1,TRBJ1-1
CASSPTAPGQWRRTEAFF,TGTGCCAGCAGCCCCACAGCCCCGGGACAGTGGAGAAGAACTGAAGCTTTCTTT,NA,TRBV14,TRBD1,TRBJ1-1
CAWETGVGEKLFF,TGTGCCTGGGAGACAGGGGTAGGGGAAAAACTGTTTTTT,NA,TRBV30,TRBD1,TRBJ1-4